This TCR beta chain originates from a study of control samples from healthy donors and cancer patients. Sequencing used immunoSEQ multiplex PCR; TCRdb keeps in-frame clones, though not all of them. The sample lists 130,000 to 150,000 clones; 91% were seen once. Looked up from germline, CDR1 is SNHLY and CDR2 is FYNNEI. This CDR3 spans 14 amino acids. The V end was cut by 9 bases, the J end by 6 bases, with 18 bases between. The source is a man aged 25 to 40 in good health. Sequenced: blood. The chain carries TRBV2 and TRBJ2-1, with D tentatively TRBD1 or TRBD2 (6 bases each). This CDR3 is CARFSLGGGNEQFF. The DNA of the CDR3 is TGTGCCAGATTTTCCCTCGGGGGCGGCAATGAGCAGTTCTTC.